The clone carrying this T cell receptor (beta chain) was picked up many times. Germline V CDR1 and CDR2: SGHRS, YFSETQ. Trimming shortened V by 0 bases and J by 5 bases, and 6 bases separated the two germline ends. The CDR3 is 13 residues long. This entry belongs to a study of response to subunit inactivated influenza vaccine. A single record per CDR3 protein comes from TCRdb applying MiXCR to the RT-PCR reads. Altogether roughly 760,000 distinct CDR3 sequences are present, about 20% being singletons, with the ten largest covering around 9.6%. Material: PBMCs from blood, obtained around 5 days after vaccination. This chain connects TRBV5-1 to TRBJ2-1; a weak D match, TRBD1 (5 bases). This receptor was identified in a man aged 45 to 65 who received an inactivated influenza vaccine. CDR3 in amino acids: CASSLEGDNEQFF. CDR3 DNA: TGCGCCAGCAGCTTGGAAGGGGACAATGAGCAGTTCTTC.